This is a list of T cell receptor beta chains from one sample in a study of long-term antiretroviral therapy in people with HIV. Method: immunoSEQ multiplex PCR; TCRdb's copy keeps in-frame clones and lacks some. The sample contains approximately 22,000 clones, approximately 80% of which appear only once. The specimen comprised unsorted PBMCs, sampled 0.5 years before starting antiretroviral therapy. The receptors derive from a man aged 35-49 years with HIV. Each CDR3 is given with its conserved first and last residue. Fields, in order: V gene, J gene, D gene, CDR3 DNA, CDR3 protein. D genes are given only for firm matches.

V: TRBV28
J: TRBJ1-2
D: -
DNA: TGTGCCAGCAGTTTGATGGAGGCAGGGAATCTTTATGGCTACACCTTC
CDR3: CASSLMEAGNLYGYTF

V: TRBV28
J: TRBJ1-2
D: -
DNA: TGTGCCAGCAGTTCCCCGGGCTATGGCTACACCTTC
CDR3: CASSSPGYGYTF

V: TRBV4-3
J: TRBJ1-2
D: -
DNA: TGCGCCAGCAGCCAAGAGTGGGGGGGGGCGAACTATGGCTACACCTTC
CDR3: CASSQEWGGANYGYTF

V: TRBV6-6
J: TRBJ1-4
D: -
DNA: TGTGCCAGCAGTCCCCGGGAGGGTGAAAAACTGTTTTTT
CDR3: CASSPREGEKLFF

V: TRBV6-5
J: TRBJ2-1
D: -
DNA: TGTGCCAGCAGTTACTTCTGGACGCCCGATGAGCAGTTCTTC
CDR3: CASSYFWTPDEQFF

V: TRBV7-2
J: TRBJ2-7
D: TRBD2
DNA: TGTGCCAGCAGCTTGAGCGGGGGGTTCTCCTACGAGCAGTACTTC
CDR3: CASSLSGGFSYEQYF

V: TRBV6-6
J: TRBJ2-7
D: -
DNA: TGTGCCAGCAGGACAGGGGAGGGAAACGAGCAGTACTTC
CDR3: CASRTGEGNEQYF

V: TRBV28
J: TRBJ1-5
D: -
DNA: TGTGCCAGCAGTTCCCTTGGAAGCAATCAGCCCCAGCATTTT
CDR3: CASSSLGSNQPQHF

V: TRBV7-9
J: TRBJ2-7
D: -
DNA: TGTGCCAGCAGCTACCCCAGTGACGAGCAGTACTTC
CDR3: CASSYPSDEQYF

V: TRBV4-2
J: TRBJ1-6
D: -
DNA: TGTGCCAGCAGCCAAGAAGTCGCGGGGGGTCGGGATTCACCCCTCCACTTT
CDR3: CASSQEVAGGRDSPLHF

V: TRBV5-8
J: TRBJ1-4
D: TRBD1
DNA: TGTGCCAGCAGCTTGAGACAGGGGGCAAGAATTGAAAAACTGTTTTTT
CDR3: CASSLRQGARIEKLFF

V: TRBV6-6
J: TRBJ2-3
D: -
DNA: TGTGCCAGCAGTTACTCGATACGGGGGCGCACAGATACGCAGTATTTT
CDR3: CASSYSIRGRTDTQYF

V: TRBV2
J: TRBJ2-6
D: TRBD1
DNA: TGTGCCAGCAGTGAGCGGGACAGGGGAGCCAACGTCCTGACTTTC
CDR3: CASSERDRGANVLTF

V: TRBV5-1
J: TRBJ2-7
D: -
DNA: TGCGCCAGCAGCTCGGGGGGGACAGCCTCCTACGAGCAGTACTTC
CDR3: CASSSGGTASYEQYF

V: TRBV7-2
J: TRBJ2-2
D: -
DNA: TGTGCCAGCATCTCCGGAGGGCAGGTCACCGGGGAGCTGTTTTTT
CDR3: CASISGGQVTGELFF

V: TRBV7-9
J: TRBJ2-7
D: -
DNA: TGTGCCAGCAGCATAGACAGCTACGAGCAGTACTTC
CDR3: CASSIDSYEQYF